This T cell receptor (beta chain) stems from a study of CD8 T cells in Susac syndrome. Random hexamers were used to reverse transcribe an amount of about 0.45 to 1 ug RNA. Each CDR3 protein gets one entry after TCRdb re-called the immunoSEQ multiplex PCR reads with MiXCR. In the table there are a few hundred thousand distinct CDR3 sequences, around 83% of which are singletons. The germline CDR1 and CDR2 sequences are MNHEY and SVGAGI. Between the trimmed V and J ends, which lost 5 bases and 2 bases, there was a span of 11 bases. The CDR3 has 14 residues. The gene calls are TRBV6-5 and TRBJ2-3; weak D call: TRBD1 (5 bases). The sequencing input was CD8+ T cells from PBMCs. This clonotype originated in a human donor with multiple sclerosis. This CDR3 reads CASSPDRYTDTQYF. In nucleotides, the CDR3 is TGTGCCAGCAGTCCCGACAGATACACAGATACGCAGTATTTT.